Sequencing of this T cell receptor (beta chain) was carried out in a study of cytomegalovirus exposure and HLA in healthy donors. This CDR3 has 17 residues. The V end lost 4 bases, the J end lost 1 base, and 19 bases lay between the germline ends. CDR1 LNHDA and CDR2 SQIVND come from the germline V gene (reference sequence). The PCR employed 60 Vbeta primers together with 13 Jbeta primers. Profiled with immunoSEQ multiplex PCR; TCRdb holds only in-frame clones, not every one. The table records roughly 60,000 clones, 70% to 80% of them present only once. This clone was counted only a few times. Its antigen is as yet unknown. Study results and limitations: It was in a later analysis that TCR association rates were seen to vary by HLA locus, highest for DRB1 and lowest for HLA-C. Diagnosis of cytomegalovirus status made by the classifier reportedly showed high specificity and sensitivity.

This TCR was sampled from an older woman in good health and CMV-seropositive. Sequences were obtained from PBMCs. The chain joins TRBV19 to TRBJ1-1; D not certain. CDR3 residues: CASSTYRLGDGNTEAFF. The CDR3 DNA reads TGTGCCAGTAGTACGTATAGGCTAGGTGACGGGAACACTGAAGCTTTCTTT.